This T cell receptor (beta chain) was documented in a study of immune characterization of retroperitoneal liposarcoma. V dropped 6 bases and J dropped 4 bases, with 15 bases sitting between them. CDR1 MNHNS and CDR2 SASEGT come from the germline V gene. CDR3 size: 14 residues. TCRdb redid the calling of the PCR reads with MiXCR, one entry per CDR3 protein. The profile covers about 4,300 distinct CDR3 sequences, with around 32% appearing a single time and roughly 29% taken by the ten largest. This clonotype turned up a few times. The TCR sequence derives from a male donor with retroperitoneal liposarcoma. This sequence joins TRBV6-1 and TRBJ2-5; tentatively, D is TRBD1 or TRBD2 (5 bases each). The sample was tumor tissue. The CDR3 spells CASSPRDPLETQYF. The CDR3 DNA reads TGTGCCAGCAGCCCTCGGGACCCCTTAGAGACCCAGTACTTC.